This paragraph covers one TCR beta chain sequence. This clonotype has more than one count but fewer than ten. This receptor's antigen is unknown. The sample holds no much larger clone one base away, and base qualities are not on file. Ficoll-Paque density gradient centrifugation was used to isolate PBMCs. These data are taken from a study of T-cell memory formation after mild COVID-19 (dated by TCRdb to about 2021). At the level of the whole study: Most TCR sequence clusters were specific to one of the two donors. The cohort comprised two young, previously healthy adult volunteers, one female and one male. Longitudinal TCRalpha and TCRbeta repertoire sequencing tracked T-cell clones expanding and contracting after mild COVID-19 in a couple of donors.

Via the germline V gene, CDR1 is MNHEY and CDR2 SVGEGT. V ends up 2 bases short and J 0 bases short, with an unmatched junction base count of 7. The cysteine opens and the valine closes a CDR3 of 16 amino acids. The entry retains the CDR3 DNA only, 48 bases that are in frame from base 1. The instrument was an Illumina NovaSeq 6000. TCRalpha and TCRbeta cDNA libraries were constructed by 5'RACE with constant-segment primers, with sample barcodes and unique molecular identifiers being introduced. Trizol reagent was used to extract RNA from every sample. The libraries were amplified in two PCR steps, and the second step added a second sample barcode and Illumina TruSeq adapters. Sequencing of libraries was performed on an Illumina NovaSeq with 2 x 150 bp paired-end reads. In the paper's pipeline: The reads were demultiplexed and collapsed into UMI-guided consensus sequences using migec v1.2.7. Using mixcr v2.1.11, UMI consensuses were aligned to TRA and TRB V and J templates and then assembled into clonotypes. A clonotype was counted as expanded or contracted only when both edgeR and NoisET called the clonotype significant, with the noise models trained on biological replicates. For edgeR calls, the thresholds were a false discovery rate-adjusted p below 0.01 and a log2 fold-change of 1. As an exploratory analysis of dynamics, PCA with hierarchical clustering was applied to max-normalized trajectories of the 1000 most abundant clonotypes. Each responding clone was given a CD4 or CD8 phenotype based on the CD4+ and CD8+ repertoires, which had been sequenced separately. TCRdb trimmed public reads at Q25 via fastp, called clones via MiXCR and kept in-frame beta chains. Merged by CDR3 protein, the rows form single entries marked with the most common genes and DNA. The V and J calls here are based on TCRdb, not the publication. The sample table lists nearly 350,000 distinct CDR3 sequences, 13% of them with a count of one. The ten largest make up about 21% of the sample.

What the authors observed across the whole study: Contracting CD4+ clones appeared mostly in the CM and EM memory subsets, whereas CD8+ clones were enriched in EMRA. Whether the second-wave clones peaking on day 37 were SARS-CoV-2 specific was not confirmed. Some responding clones were found in pre-infection memory, which suggests that pre-existing cross-reactive memory T cells took part in the SARS-CoV-2 response. Clones contracting from day 15 to 85 had balanced CD4/CD8 phenotypes, while a second wave expanding from day 15 to 37 was biased towards CD4+. Only two mild cases were covered by the study, and larger cohorts that include severe cases with pre-infection samples were considered necessary.

This receptor was taken from a man aged 18 to 29 who had mild COVID-19 (a few samples of this study predate the infection). The sample titles of this study are shuffled in the database, so cell type and time point are left out; the donor was told from shared clones. The chain joins TRBV6-2 or TRBV6-3 to TRBJ2-7, and TRBD1 matches 7 of the central bases. Sample: PBMCs or a T cell subset sorted from them (not recorded which). The nucleotide sequence is TGTGCCAGCAGTTACCTGCTGGGACAGAGCTCCTACGAGCAGTACGTC. This translates into CASSYLLGQSSYEQYV.